This TCR beta chain stems from a study of molecular identifiers for immune sequencing clone quantification. Whole-study findings and limits: Among effectors, clones above 20 RNA copies held over 98% of molecules; among naive cells, under 1%.

This clonotype was observed many times. Its antigen is still unknown. Naive CD8 libraries used 20,000 to 1,000,000 sorted cells and 10%, 30% or 50% RNA. For bulk TCR libraries, previously described methods and listed TCR primers were used. TCRdb re-called the PCR reads with MiXCR, one entry per CDR3 protein. The sample has over 300,000 distinct CDR3 sequences, about 23% seen once. Germline V gene lookup returns CDR1 LNHDA and CDR2 SQIVND (reference sequence). Deletions cut 5 bases from V and 6 bases from J, with 11 bases between. This CDR3 has 12 amino acids. Sample: naive CD8+ T cells from blood, with Jurkat cell RNA spiked in. Subset described: FACS-sorted CD8+CD4-CCR7+CD45RA+ naive T cells. This sequence was found in a human donor in good health. Some libraries in this study had Jurkat cell RNA spiked in. This chain connects TRBV19 to TRBJ2-7; D is possibly TRBD2 (5 bases). CDR3 in DNA: TGTGCCAGTAGTTCGGGGTGGACCGAGCAGTACTTC. Translation: CASSSGWTEQYF.